One and the same sample provided the 5 T cell receptor beta chains below, sequenced in a study of blood T cell repertoires in COVID-19. Only in-frame clones appear in the TCRdb table, and some are missing; sequencing was by immunoSEQ multiplex PCR. The data show under 100,000 clones, roughly 89% seen once. The sample comprised peripheral blood. The source is a woman aged 70-85 years with acute or convalescent COVID-19.

This chain joins TRBV4-2 and TRBJ1-3; D not resolved. Trimming cost V 0 bases and J 4 bases, with 7 bases left between them. The germline gives CDR1 LGHNA, CDR2 YNFKEQ. CDR3 length equals 14 residues. This chain's CDR3 is CASSQDYRGNTIYF. DNA for the CDR3: TGTGCCAGCAGCCAAGATTACCGGGGAAACACCATATATTTT.

A single count supports this clone. This chain connects TRBV19 to TRBJ1-2, with a tentative D call TRBD1 (6 bases). There are 18 residues in the CDR3. Germline V gives CDR1 LNHDA, CDR2 SQIVND (reference sequence). The V end lost 0 bases, the J end lost 7 bases, and 24 bases lay between the germline ends. The CDR3: CASSIDLSGQHRASGYTF. As DNA, the CDR3 is TGTGCCAGTAGTATAGATCTATCAGGACAACACAGGGCGAGTGGCTACACCTTC. Complete variable domain (other parts from reference TRBV19 and TRBJ1-2): DGGITQSPKYLFRKEGQNVTLSCEQNLNHDAMYWYRQDPGQGLRLIYYSQIVNDFQKGDIAEGYSVSREKKESFPLTVTSAQKNPTAFYLCASSIDLSGQHRASGYTFGSGTRLTVV.

The gene calls are TRBV29-1 and TRBJ2-2, with 8 positions matching TRBD1. This CDR3 is built from 15 residues. Unmatched junction bases numbered 12, after V lost 4 bases and J lost 8 bases. CDR1 and CDR2 (germline): SQVTM, ANQGSEA. The CDR3 coding sequence is TGCAGCGTTGTGGGGACGACAGGGGCCCGTGGGGAGCTGTTTTTT. Translated: CSVVGTTGARGELFF.

The gene calls are TRBV5-4 and TRBJ2-1; D call uncertain. Germline CDR1 and CDR2: SGHNT and YYREEE (reference sequence). This CDR3 region has 13 residues. Trimming pared 0 bases from V and 5 bases from J, leaving 6 bases between. CDR3 loop: CASSLVANNEQFF. CDR3 coding DNA: TGTGCCAGCAGCTTGGTGGCAAACAATGAGCAGTTCTTC. The whole variable domain, remainder taken from reference TRBV5-4 and TRBJ2-1, is ETGVTQSPTHLIKTRGQQVTLRCSSQSGHNTVSWYQQALGQGPQFIFQYYREEENGRGNFPPRFSGLQFPNYSSELNVNALELDDSALYLCASSLVANNEQFFGPGTRLTVL.

The CDR3 DNA follows: TGTGCCAGCAGGGCCGGGACAGGGGCCAAAAACATTCAGTACTTC. Its translation: CASRAGTGAKNIQYF. This chain uses TRBV2 with TRBJ2-4; the match to TRBD1 covers 9 bases. The germline V gene encodes CDR1 SNHLY and CDR2 FYNNEI. The CDR3 runs to 15 residues. V was pared by 6 bases and J by 1 base, with 4 bases of the junction left unmatched.